These T cell receptor beta chains were read from a single sample in a study of T-cell reconstitution after alpha-beta-depleted transplantation in children. MiXCR, applied by TCRdb to the PCR reads, yields one record per CDR3 protein. Here the sample spans 360,000 or so distinct CDR3 sequences, 20% being singletons. The source material was PBMCs from the stem cell graft donor, sampled from the stem cell graft. The receptor source for this set is a human donor who donated a stem cell graft to a child with acute myeloid leukemia. Both conserved end residues are trimmed from each CDR3. Clone sizes are given selectively: once, few, many, or a class where the clone is expanded.

TRBV21-1,few,ASSKGYLAGEKGGDEQY
TRBV12-3/TRBV12-4,many,ASSPPPGERNEQF
TRBV12-3/TRBV12-4,NA,ASSSGLEGYEQY
TRBV6-1,many,ASSLAIGLAEQETQY
TRBV5-1,few,ASSLGTGGRGETQY
TRBV10-3,few,AISPLAGGGDTQY
TRBV2,few,ASTGQMNTEAF
TRBV20-1,NA,SARGTSGTVVETQY
TRBV19,NA,ASSRGPRNQPQH
TRBV13,few,ASSRLVNEQF
TRBV4-1,few,ASSRGLAGERSEQF
TRBV12-3/TRBV12-4,NA,ASSSWTSGGLEQY
TRBV7-2,few,ASSLATGVYNEQF
TRBV7-9,few,ASSLVTTSGFYEQY
TRBV24-1,once,ATKSGGGELF
TRBV20-1,many,SAREAGRETQY
TRBV20-1,many,SARGPGEARPDTQY
TRBV30,NA,AWSVGASSYNEQF
TRBV6-2/TRBV6-3,few,ASSFDPRDRELRNQPQH
TRBV7-9,few,ASSKTDRAAEQF
TRBV20-1,NA,STLTDREYGYT
TRBV7-2,few,ASSLEDGNTYEQY
TRBV20-1,NA,SARDFTKDSTDTQY
TRBV7-6,NA,ASSLEATPSTDTQY
TRBV29-1,many,SAGLADEQY
TRBV6-5,many,ASSYSGYSTETQY
TRBV15,many,ATSEWGDSYNEQF
TRBV5-1,few,ASSLGGTLSYNEQF
TRBV4-1,NA,ASSQRLAGSYEQY
TRBV7-2,many,ASSQVSYEQY
TRBV6-1,many,ASSEEGVLYEQY